The 3 T cell receptor beta chains presented below share a single source sample, sequenced in a study of T cells in Graves' hyperthyroidism and ophthalmopathy. Amplified regions were TCR beta CDR3 sequences from RNA transcripts. Using the HTBI primer set, a first-round RT-PCR was run on the TCR CDR3. Using its own MiXCR run on the multiplex PCR reads, TCRdb lists one record per CDR3 protein. The sample yields approximately 260,000 distinct CDR3 sequences, nearly 15% seen once. Sequencing was performed on blood. These receptors all stem from a woman aged 45 to 65 with Graves' hyperthyroidism that later progressed to Graves' ophthalmopathy.

This clonotype was detected ten times or more. The chain uses TRBV5-1 and TRBJ2-7; no definite D call. This CDR3 spans 15 amino acids. The V end lost 3 bases, the J end lost 7 bases, and 20 bases lay between the germline ends. CDR1 and CDR2 from the germline V gene are SGHRS and YFSETQ. DNA for the CDR3: TGCGCCAGCAGCTCTATACCGGGTCCCGGACGTGAGCAGTACTTC. Its protein is CASSSIPGPGREQYF.

This sequence joins TRBV28 and TRBJ1-1; D is perhaps TRBD1 (6 bases). In germline, CDR1 is MDHEN, CDR2 SYDVKM. With 6 bases removed from V and 7 bases from J, the gap between germline ends came to 18 bases. The CDR3 has 14 amino acids. CDR3 bases: TGTGCCAGCAGAGACGACAGGAAGTACCATGAAGCTTTCTTT. This gives the protein CASRDDRKYHEAFF.

This clonotype was seen at least ten times. The chain couples TRBV2 to TRBJ2-5, with 10 bases fitting TRBD2. The V gene's germline CDR1 is SNHLY and CDR2 FYNNEI. The ends lost 7 bases at V and 1 base at J; junction bases unmatched: 9. This CDR3 has 16 amino acids. The CDR3 DNA follows: TGTGCCAGCATCCAACTAGCGGGGCTTCCCCAAGAGACCCAGTACTTC. This codes for CASIQLAGLPQETQYF.